This is a list of T cell receptor beta chains from one sample in a study of blood T cell repertoires in COVID-19. The protocol was immunoSEQ multiplex PCR, while the TCRdb copy is restricted to in-frame clones and leaves out a portion. The data show 300,000 to 450,000 clones, around 90% seen once. The sample comprised PBMCs or T cells enriched from blood (not recorded which). Receptors were obtained from a woman in her late teens or twenties who had recovered from COVID-19. Each CDR3 is given without its conserved first and last residue. Rows give clone size only sometimes, using once, few, many, or a class for an expanded clone.

abundance	v_gene	j_gene	CDR3aa
.	TRBV5-1	TRBJ2-7	ASSLETSEQY
.	TRBV11-3	TRBJ2-1	ASSLVYSPSYNEQF
.	TRBV7-8	TRBJ1-1	ASSYRGSREAF
.	TRBV5-4	TRBJ1-2	ASSPGGGGPTIYGYT
once	TRBV6-1	TRBJ2-7	ASSEAPRGPSYEQY
.	TRBV7-9	TRBJ1-1	ASSLSTGRTEAF
.	TRBV28	TRBJ2-5	ATQRVLVETQY
.	TRBV19	TRBJ1-3	ASSIVRPVNTIY
.	TRBV18	TRBJ1-2	ASSPPGSPNYGYT
.	TRBV12-3/TRBV12-4	TRBJ1-2	ASSYSGYGYT
.	TRBV28	TRBJ2-2	ASRRTGGTGELF
.	TRBV30	TRBJ1-1	AWTTRNREDTEAF
.	TRBV7-2	TRBJ1-2	ASRRPGTASYGYT
.	TRBV19	TRBJ1-2	ASSRSPGDYGYT
.	TRBV28	TRBJ1-1	ASRPLTHGGEAF
.	TRBV5-1	TRBJ2-1	ASSLGDRTHNEQF
.	TRBV30	TRBJ2-2	AWFTGVGTGELF
.	TRBV9	TRBJ1-3	ASSAPTGNTIY
.	TRBV5-8	TRBJ2-3	ASSAIAGELTDTQY
.	TRBV28	TRBJ2-1	ASSPTGQTYNEQF
.	TRBV7-2	TRBJ1-2	ASSLPGMDGYT